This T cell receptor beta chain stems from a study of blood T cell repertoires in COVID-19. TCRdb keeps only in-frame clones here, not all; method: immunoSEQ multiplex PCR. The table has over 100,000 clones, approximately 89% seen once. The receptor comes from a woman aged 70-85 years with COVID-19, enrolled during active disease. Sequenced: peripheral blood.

CDR3 loop: CASSSTPLEYQPQHF. The CDR3 bases are TGTGCCAGCAGTTCAACCCCCTTGGAGTATCAGCCCCAGCATTTT. The J gene is TRBJ1-5, the V gene TRBV28; D unclear. CDR1 and CDR2 (germline): MDHEN, SYDVKM. There are 15 residues in the CDR3. Deletions cut 4 bases from V and 5 bases from J, with 15 bases between.